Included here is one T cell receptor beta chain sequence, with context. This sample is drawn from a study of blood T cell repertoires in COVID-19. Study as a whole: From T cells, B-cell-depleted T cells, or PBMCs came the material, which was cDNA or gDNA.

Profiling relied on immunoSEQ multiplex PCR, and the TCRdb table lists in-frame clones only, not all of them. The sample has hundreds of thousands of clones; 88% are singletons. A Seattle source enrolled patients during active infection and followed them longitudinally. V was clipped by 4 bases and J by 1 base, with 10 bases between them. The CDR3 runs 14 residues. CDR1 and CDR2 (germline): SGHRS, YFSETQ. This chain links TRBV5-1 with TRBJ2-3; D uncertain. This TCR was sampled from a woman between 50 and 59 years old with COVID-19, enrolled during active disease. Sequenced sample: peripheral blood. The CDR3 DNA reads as TGCGCCAGCAGCCTCTCGAGCGGCACAGATACGCAGTATTTT. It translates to CASSLSSGTDTQYF.